The next 5 T cell receptor beta chains were all read from a single sample in a study of blood T cell repertoires in COVID-19. Clones were sequenced by immunoSEQ multiplex PCR, and TCRdb holds only the in-frame ones, with some missing. This table has roughly 70,000 clones, over 65% appearing once. Specimen: peripheral blood. All receptors derive from a woman aged 60-75 years with acute or convalescent COVID-19.

The chain combines TRBV29-1 with TRBJ2-3, with 11 bases aligning to TRBD2. V dropped 3 bases and J dropped 2; count of bases not matched to a gene: 4. CDR3 length: 15 amino acids. CDR1 is SQVTM, CDR2 ANQGSEA, per germline. In DNA, the CDR3 is TGCAGCGTTGACGCTAGCGGGGGGAACACAGATACGCAGTATTTT. Translated, it gives CSVDASGGNTDTQYF.

The rearrangement links TRBV28 to TRBJ2-7; TRBD1 matches 7 bases. V shed 6 bases and J 4 bases; nucleotides not matched to a gene: 12. Germline assignment: CDR1 MDHEN and CDR2 SYDVKM. This CDR3 has 15 amino acids. For the CDR3, the DNA is TGTGCCAGCAGGGATACAGGGGTAACGAAATACGAGCAGTACTTC. It yields the protein CASRDTGVTKYEQYF.

The chain has TRBV6-2 or TRBV6-3 and TRBJ1-3, with D uncertain. There are 19 residues in the CDR3. CDR1 MNHEY and CDR2 SVGEGT come from the germline V gene. The V gene lost 4 bases and the J gene lost 2 bases, with 24 bases spanning the gap. The CDR3 spells CASSLEAEASLGAGNTIYF. The CDR3, as DNA: TGTGCCAGCAGTTTAGAGGCGGAGGCATCTCTGGGTGCTGGAAACACCATATATTTT.

The chain couples TRBV11-2 to TRBJ1-5; TRBD1 might be the D (5 bases). Germline V CDR1 and CDR2: SGHAT, FQNNGV. Deletions cut 1 base from V and 7 bases from J, with 11 bases between. The CDR3 length is 14 residues. CDR3 sequence (DNA): TGTGCCAGCAGCTTAGCCTCGGGGGACCAGCCCCAGCATTTT. Its protein is CASSLASGDQPQHF.

The gene calls are TRBV19 and TRBJ1-1, with TRBD1 matching 9 bases. The CDR3 has 15 residues. Per germline, CDR1 LNHDA and CDR2 SQIVND (reference sequence). V was clipped by 5 bases and J by 7 bases; unmatched bases: 11. CDR3 residues: CASSVTTGGRGEAFF. CDR3 DNA: TGTGCCAGTAGTGTAACTACAGGGGGCAGGGGTGAAGCTTTCTTT.